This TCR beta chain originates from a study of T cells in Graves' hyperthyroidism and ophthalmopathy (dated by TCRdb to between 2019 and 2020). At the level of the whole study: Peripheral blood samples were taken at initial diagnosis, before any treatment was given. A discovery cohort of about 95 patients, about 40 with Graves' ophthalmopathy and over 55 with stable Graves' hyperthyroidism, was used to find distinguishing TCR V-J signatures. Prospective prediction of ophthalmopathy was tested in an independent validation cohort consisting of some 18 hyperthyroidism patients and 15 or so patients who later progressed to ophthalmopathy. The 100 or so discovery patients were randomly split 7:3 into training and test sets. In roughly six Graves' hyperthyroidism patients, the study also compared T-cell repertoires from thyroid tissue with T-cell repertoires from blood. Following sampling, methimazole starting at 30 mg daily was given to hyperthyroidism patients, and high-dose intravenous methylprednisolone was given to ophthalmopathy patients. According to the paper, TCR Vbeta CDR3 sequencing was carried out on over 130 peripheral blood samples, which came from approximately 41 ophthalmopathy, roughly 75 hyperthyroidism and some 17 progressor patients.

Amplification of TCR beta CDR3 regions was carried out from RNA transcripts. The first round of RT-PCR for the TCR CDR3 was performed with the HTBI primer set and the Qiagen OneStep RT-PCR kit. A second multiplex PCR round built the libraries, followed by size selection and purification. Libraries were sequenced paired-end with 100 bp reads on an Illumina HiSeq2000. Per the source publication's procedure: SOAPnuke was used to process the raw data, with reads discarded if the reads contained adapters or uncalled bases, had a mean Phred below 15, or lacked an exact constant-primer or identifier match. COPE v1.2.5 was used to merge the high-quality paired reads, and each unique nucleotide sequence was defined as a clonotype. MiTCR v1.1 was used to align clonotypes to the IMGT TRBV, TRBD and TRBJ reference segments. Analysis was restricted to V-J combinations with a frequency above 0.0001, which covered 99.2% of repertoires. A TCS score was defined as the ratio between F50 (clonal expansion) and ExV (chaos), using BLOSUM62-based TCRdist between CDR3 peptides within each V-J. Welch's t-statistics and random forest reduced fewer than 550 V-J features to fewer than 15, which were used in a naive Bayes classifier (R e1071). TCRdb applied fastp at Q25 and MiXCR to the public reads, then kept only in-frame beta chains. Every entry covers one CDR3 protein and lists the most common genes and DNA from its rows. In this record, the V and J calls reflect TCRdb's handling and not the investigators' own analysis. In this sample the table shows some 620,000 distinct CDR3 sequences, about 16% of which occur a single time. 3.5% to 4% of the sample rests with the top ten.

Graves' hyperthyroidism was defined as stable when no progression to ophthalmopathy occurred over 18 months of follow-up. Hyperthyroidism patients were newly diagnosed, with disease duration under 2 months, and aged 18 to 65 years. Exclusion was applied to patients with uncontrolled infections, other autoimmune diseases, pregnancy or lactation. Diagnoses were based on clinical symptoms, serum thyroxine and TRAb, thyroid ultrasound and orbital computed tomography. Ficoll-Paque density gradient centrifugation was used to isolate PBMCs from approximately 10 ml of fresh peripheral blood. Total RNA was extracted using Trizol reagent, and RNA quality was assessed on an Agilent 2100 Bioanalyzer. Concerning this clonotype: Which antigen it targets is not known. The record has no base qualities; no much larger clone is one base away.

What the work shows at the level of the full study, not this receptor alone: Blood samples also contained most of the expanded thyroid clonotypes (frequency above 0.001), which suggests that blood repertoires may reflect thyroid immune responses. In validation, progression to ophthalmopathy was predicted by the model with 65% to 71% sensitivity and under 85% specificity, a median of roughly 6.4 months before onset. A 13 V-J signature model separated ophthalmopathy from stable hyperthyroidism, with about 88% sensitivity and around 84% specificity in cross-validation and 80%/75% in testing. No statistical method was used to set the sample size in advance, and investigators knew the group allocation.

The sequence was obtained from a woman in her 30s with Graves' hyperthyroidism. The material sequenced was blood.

The CDR3 loop reads CASSEGDWRGYEQYF. The DNA sequence is given as TGTGCCAGCAGTGAAGGGGACTGGAGAGGGTACGAGCAGTACTTC. Here the chain combines TRBV6-1 and TRBJ2-7; perhaps TRBD2 is the D gene, with 6 bases matching. Sequences MNHNS (CDR1) and SASEGT (CDR2) are obtained from the germline V gene. The CDR3 contains 15 residues, cysteine and phenylalanine counted. Solely the CDR3 DNA is kept, with 45 bases framed from the first base. V is clipped by 1 base and J by 4 bases, and the sequence between their germline boundaries is 14 bases long.